The rows below give T cell receptor beta chains drawn from one sample of a study of T cells in Graves' hyperthyroidism and ophthalmopathy. TCRdb called the multiplex PCR reads again in MiXCR, with one record for every CDR3 protein. The data hold about 420,000 distinct CDR3 sequences, with around 15% observed a single time. The sample taken for sequencing was blood. The receptors were gathered from a woman aged 18-29 years with Graves' hyperthyroidism. CDR3s include the opening cysteine and the closing phenylalanine or tryptophan. A D gene is named only where the DNA matches it firmly. Not every row has a clone size; where given, it reads once, few, many or a size class.

J gene | clone size | D gene | V gene | CDR3 DNA | CDR3 protein
TRBJ2-1 | NA | TRBD2 | TRBV20-1 | TGCAGTGCTAGTCAGGCTAGCGGGAGCCGCGGGATCAATGAGCAGTTCTTC | CSASQASGSRGINEQFF
TRBJ2-7 | many | NA | TRBV2 | TGTGCCACGTCCCCGGCCATCCTCAAGGTCTACGAGCAGTACTTC | CATSPAILKVYEQYF
TRBJ1-2 | many | TRBD1 | TRBV30 | TGTGCCTGGAGTGGACAGGGGGCGAGGTACACCTTC | CAWSGQGARYTF
TRBJ2-1 | few | TRBD2 | TRBV9 | TGTGCCAGCAGCGTAGGGCCTAGCGGGCACCTCAATGAGCAGTTCTTC | CASSVGPSGHLNEQFF
TRBJ2-1 | few | TRBD2 | TRBV6-2/TRBV6-3 | TGTGCCAGCAGTTACTTCGGACTAGGGGCTAATGAGCAGTTCTTC | CASSYFGLGANEQFF
TRBJ2-5 | many | NA | TRBV20-1 | TGCAGTGCTAGAGATTCTTTGGAGACCCAGTACTTC | CSARDSLETQYF
TRBJ2-5 | many | NA | TRBV28 | TGTGCCAGCGAGAGGGGCAACCAAGAGACCCAGTACTTC | CASERGNQETQYF
TRBJ2-1 | NA | TRBD1 | TRBV3-1 | TGTGCCAGCAGTCAAACAGGGGAGCCCTACAATGAGCAGTTCTTC | CASSQTGEPYNEQFF
TRBJ2-2 | few | NA | TRBV12-3/TRBV12-4 | TGTGCCAGCAGTTTAGGGCTAACTAACACCGGGGAGCTGTTTTTT | CASSLGLTNTGELFF
TRBJ1-5 | many | NA | TRBV3-1 | TGTGCCAGCAGCCACCGTAGTTATCAGCCCCAGCATTTT | CASSHRSYQPQHF
TRBJ1-2 | many | TRBD1 | TRBV7-2 | TGTGCCAGCAGCTTAGAAGTTGGGACAGGAGTCGGCTATGGCTACACCTTC | CASSLEVGTGVGYGYTF
TRBJ2-3 | NA | TRBD2 | TRBV20-1 | TGCAGTGCTAGTCGACTGGGACTAGCGGGAGATCTACCTACGCAGTATTTT | CSASRLGLAGDLPTQYF
TRBJ1-5 | few | TRBD1 | TRBV9 | TGTGCCAGCAGCAAAGGGACAGATAGCAATCAGCCCCAGCATTTT | CASSKGTDSNQPQHF
TRBJ1-6 | few | TRBD1 | TRBV30 | TGTGCCTGGAGATTGCGGGACAGGGGTAATTCACCCCTCCACTTT | CAWRLRDRGNSPLHF
TRBJ2-3 | NA | NA | TRBV30 | TGTGCCTCGGGACCGGGCACAGATACGCAGTATTTT | CASGPGTDTQYF
TRBJ2-3 | few | NA | TRBV18 | TGTGCCACCACGGGCGGCGGGACAGATACGCAGTATTTT | CATTGGGTDTQYF
TRBJ2-6 | few | TRBD2 | TRBV5-4 | TGTGCCAGCAGCCCTAGGGGACTAGCGGTAGCCTCAGGGGCCAACGTCCTGACTTTC | CASSPRGLAVASGANVLTF
TRBJ2-5 | NA | TRBD2 | TRBV28 | TGTGCCAGCAGACCAGGACTAGCGGGAGTTCTTGAGACCCAGTACTTC | CASRPGLAGVLETQYF